These T cell receptor beta chains were read from a single sample in a study of neurological immune-mediated disorders. TCRdb fed the 5' RACE reads into MiXCR, producing one record per CDR3 protein. This sample carries tens of thousands of distinct CDR3 sequences, approximately 3.8% of them seen once, and the ten largest clones take less than 2%. The material sequenced was PBMCs. The receptors derive from a young man with multiple sclerosis. The CDR3 runs from the conserved cysteine through the conserved F or W. The D gene is left open where the match is weak. Clone size is given for some rows only: seen once, a few or many times, or a class if the clone is expanded.

NA | many | 16 | TRBJ2-5 | TRBV28 | CASSLTGVGAQETQYF | TGTGCCAGCAGTTTGACGGGGGTCGGCGCCCAAGAGACCCAGTACTTC
TRBD1 | many | 14 | TRBJ2-7 | TRBV5-1 | CASSLVRGPYEQYF | TGCGCCAGCAGCTTGGTTAGGGGGCCTTACGAGCAGTACTTC
NA | many | 15 | TRBJ2-7 | TRBV4-2 | CASSQDGTLGYEQYF | TGTGCCAGCAGCCAAGATGGGACTTTAGGCTACGAGCAGTACTTC
NA | many | 11 | TRBJ2-1 | TRBV7-6 | CASSFSNEQFF | TGTGCCAGCAGCTTTTCAAATGAGCAGTTCTTC
NA | many | 15 | TRBJ2-6 | TRBV27 | CASSYSHSGANVLTF | TGTGCCAGCTCTTATAGCCACTCTGGGGCCAACGTCCTGACTTTC
NA | many | 15 | TRBJ1-6 | TRBV7-2 | CASSLRTDKNSPLHF | TGTGCCAGCAGCTTAAGGACAGATAAAAATTCACCCCTCCACTTT
NA | many | 16 | TRBJ2-1 | TRBV7-8 | CASSLEASEGDDEQFF | TGTGCCAGCAGCTTAGAGGCCAGCGAGGGTGATGATGAGCAGTTCTTC
TRBD2 | many | 13 | TRBJ2-7 | TRBV29-1 | CSAAGTSGYEQYF | TGCAGCGCTGCCGGGACTAGCGGTTACGAGCAGTACTTC
NA | many | 13 | TRBJ1-2 | TRBV5-5 | CASSLIPRDGYTF | TGTGCCAGCAGCTTGATACCCCGCGATGGCTACACCTTC
NA | many | 13 | TRBJ2-5 | TRBV20-1 | CSARPGPQETQYF | TGCAGTGCGCGCCCGGGCCCCCAAGAGACCCAGTACTTC
NA | many | 13 | TRBJ1-4 | TRBV3-1 | CASSQRTNEKLFF | TGTGCCAGCAGCCAAAGGACTAATGAAAAACTGTTTTTT
NA | many | 11 | TRBJ1-2 | TRBV30 | CAWGGGSGYTF | TGTGCCTGGGGGGGAGGGTCTGGCTACACCTTC
NA | many | 15 | TRBJ2-2 | TRBV27 | CASSFSQGHTGELFF | TGTGCCAGCAGTTTCAGCCAGGGTCATACCGGGGAGCTGTTTTTT
NA | many | 15 | TRBJ2-3 | TRBV29-1 | CSVERWARRTDTQYF | TGCAGCGTTGAAAGGTGGGCGAGGAGGACAGATACGCAGTATTTT
TRBD2 | many | 16 | TRBJ2-1 | TRBV5-5 | CASSAIAGRGRDEQFF | TGTGCCAGCAGCGCTATAGCGGGACGAGGAAGGGATGAGCAGTTCTTC
TRBD1 | many | 15 | TRBJ1-1 | TRBV10-3 | CAIRGQGGGDTEAFF | TGTGCCATCAGGGGACAGGGAGGGGGCGACACTGAAGCTTTCTTT
NA | many | 14 | TRBJ2-5 | TRBV10-2 | CASSESGRGETQYF | TGCGCCAGCAGTGAGTCTGGCAGGGGAGAGACCCAGTACTTC
TRBD1 | many | 16 | TRBJ2-3 | TRBV2 | CASSVSRTGYTDTQYF | TGTGCCAGCAGTGTGAGCCGGACAGGCTACACAGATACGCAGTATTTT
TRBD1 | many | 16 | TRBJ2-5 | TRBV5-1 | CASSSSSLDRGQTQYF | TGCGCCAGCAGCTCCTCTTCGTTGGACAGGGGCCAGACCCAGTACTTC
NA | many | 15 | TRBJ2-5 | TRBV20-1 | CSARDLASSQETQYF | TGCAGTGCTAGAGATCTGGCGTCGAGCCAAGAGACCCAGTACTTC
TRBD1 | many | 14 | TRBJ2-7 | TRBV27 | CASGVRTGGYEQYF | TGTGCCAGTGGAGTTAGGACAGGGGGCTACGAGCAGTACTTC
NA | NA | 15 | TRBJ1-5 | TRBV18 | CASSPDGYSNQPQHF | TGTGCCAGCTCCCCGGACGGATATAGCAATCAGCCCCAGCATTTT
TRBD1 | many | 12 | TRBJ2-7 | TRBV11-2 | CASSLSRGEQYF | TGTGCCAGCAGCCTTAGCAGGGGGGAGCAGTACTTC
NA | few | 18 | TRBJ1-1 | TRBV6-1 | CASSEEITGPRVGTEAFF | TGTGCCAGCAGTGAAGAAATTACTGGGCCACGCGTTGGGACTGAAGCTTTCTTT
NA | many | 14 | TRBJ1-1 | TRBV6-5 | CASSDTPLNTEAFF | TGTGCCAGCAGTGACACACCTCTGAACACTGAAGCTTTCTTT
NA | many | 12 | TRBJ2-7 | TRBV20-1 | CSLRKGFYEQYF | TGCAGTCTCCGTAAAGGTTTCTACGAGCAGTACTTC
NA | many | 12 | TRBJ2-4 | TRBV5-6 | CASSNNRDIQYF | TGTGCCAGCAGCAACAACCGGGACATTCAGTACTTC
TRBD2 | many | 15 | TRBJ2-3 | TRBV3-1 | CASSPTSGGTDTQYF | TGTGCCAGCAGCCCGACTAGCGGGGGCACAGATACGCAGTATTTT
NA | NA | 11 | TRBJ2-1 | TRBV7-3 | CASSFGAEQFF | TGTGCCAGCAGCTTCGGGGCTGAGCAGTTCTTC
NA | many | 15 | TRBJ2-3 | TRBV5-1 | CASSPAWGGADTQYF | TGCGCCAGCAGCCCGGCCTGGGGGGGCGCAGATACGCAGTATTTT
TRBD1 | many | 14 | TRBJ2-7 | TRBV25-1 | CASSVPGQGNEQYF | TGTGCCAGCAGTGTGCCGGGACAGGGGAACGAGCAGTACTTC
TRBD1 | many | 15 | TRBJ2-1 | TRBV5-5 | CASSSQTGIFDEQFF | TGTGCCAGCAGCTCCCAGACAGGGATATTTGATGAGCAGTTCTTC
TRBD2 | many | 22 | TRBJ2-3 | TRBV24-1 | CAHNPASGTLAGDTSSTDTQYF | TGTGCCCATAACCCGGCCAGTGGGACACTAGCGGGCGATACCTCTAGCACAGATACGCAGTATTTT
NA | many | 14 | TRBJ2-7 | TRBV4-1 | CASSQGQDWYEQYF | TGCGCCAGCAGCCAAGGACAGGACTGGTACGAGCAGTACTTC
NA | many | 12 | TRBJ1-1 | TRBV5-6 | CASSLRGLEAFF | TGTGCCAGCAGCTTGCGGGGGCTCGAAGCTTTCTTT
NA | NA | 13 | TRBJ2-3 | TRBV5-1 | CASSPDNTDTQYF | TGCGCCAGCAGCCCAGACAACACAGATACGCAGTATTTT
NA | many | 15 | TRBJ1-1 | TRBV25-1 | CASSESGSGATEAFF | TGTGCCAGCAGTGAATCGGGGTCGGGGGCCACTGAAGCTTTCTTT
TRBD2 | many | 18 | TRBJ2-6 | TRBV6-6 | CASSYSGGRESGANVLTF | TGTGCCAGCAGTTACTCGGGGGGGAGGGAGTCCGGGGCCAACGTCCTGACTTTC
NA | many | 16 | TRBJ1-4 | TRBV29-1 | CSVEDPGGATNEKLFF | TGCAGCGTTGAAGATCCCGGCGGCGCAACTAATGAAAAACTGTTTTTT
NA | many | 13 | TRBJ2-3 | TRBV20-1 | CSATSHLTDTQYF | TGCAGTGCTACCTCTCACCTCACAGATACGCAGTATTTT
TRBD1 | many | 15 | TRBJ2-3 | TRBV7-2 | CASSLRDRATDTQYF | TGTGCCAGCAGCTTACGGGACAGGGCCACAGATACGCAGTATTTT
NA | few | 14 | TRBJ2-7 | TRBV12-3/TRBV12-4 | CASRPQGLAYEQYF | TGTGCCAGCAGGCCCCAGGGTCTCGCCTACGAGCAGTACTTC
NA | NA | 13 | TRBJ2-7 | TRBV3-1 | CASSPVDQYEQYF | TGTGCCAGCAGCCCAGTTGACCAGTACGAGCAGTACTTC
TRBD1 | many | 11 | TRBJ1-2 | TRBV20-1 | CSVTSGGGYTF | TGCAGTGTTACTTCAGGGGGAGGCTACACCTTC
NA | many | 13 | TRBJ1-2 | TRBV5-1 | CASSAGPNYGYTF | TGCGCCAGCAGCGCGGGTCCAAACTATGGCTACACCTTC
NA | many | 14 | TRBJ2-7 | TRBV28 | CASSLVPAHYEQYF | TGTGCCAGCAGTTTAGTCCCGGCACACTACGAGCAGTACTTC
NA | many | 13 | TRBJ2-7 | TRBV12-3/TRBV12-4 | CASQGLQGYEQYF | TGTGCCAGCCAAGGATTACAGGGCTACGAGCAGTACTTC
NA | many | 15 | TRBJ1-2 | TRBV20-1 | CSASGSGTDNYGYTF | TGCAGTGCTAGTGGTTCCGGGACGGATAACTATGGCTACACCTTC
TRBD1 | few | 13 | TRBJ1-2 | TRBV12-3/TRBV12-4 | CASNLQGAGGYTF | TGTGCCAGCAACCTCCAGGGGGCGGGCGGCTACACCTTC
NA | many | 14 | TRBJ1-1 | TRBV20-1 | CSARLGQLNTEAFF | TGCAGTGCTAGATTAGGCCAGCTAAACACTGAAGCTTTCTTT
NA | few | 15 | TRBJ2-1 | TRBV6-5 | CASSYSTGAYNEQFF | TGTGCCAGCAGTTACTCAACGGGGGCCTACAATGAGCAGTTCTTC
NA | many | 14 | TRBJ2-1 | TRBV5-1 | CASSQRPDYNEQFF | TGCGCCAGCAGCCAAAGACCAGATTACAATGAGCAGTTCTTC
NA | few | 18 | TRBJ2-2 | TRBV5-6 | CASSLRTGWLLGTGELFF | TGTGCCAGCAGCTTGCGGACCGGTTGGCTGTTGGGCACCGGGGAGCTGTTTTTT